This entry lists 15 T cell receptor beta chains sequenced from one sample in a study of T-cell reconstitution after alpha-beta-depleted transplantation in children. The library targeted TCRbeta and was prepared with unique molecular identifiers. TCRdb re-analysed the PCR reads in MiXCR, keeping a single row per CDR3 protein. The table includes hundreds of thousands of distinct CDR3 sequences, roughly 15% detected once. The sequencing used PBMCs from the stem cell graft donor, collected from the stem cell graft. Receptors originate from a human donor who donated a stem cell graft to a child with acute myeloid leukemia.

J is TRBJ2-3 and V is TRBV15; D not resolved. The length of the CDR3 is 12 residues. Trimming took 3 bases from V and 3 from J, leaving 4 bases between them. The germline gives CDR1 LNHNV, CDR2 YYDKDF (reference sequence). The CDR3 region has the DNA TGTGCCACCAGCAGCCAGACAGATACGCAGTATTTT. It specifies CATSSQTDTQYF.

This clonotype was seen more than once but under ten times. This rearrangement joins TRBV15 to TRBJ2-1; tentative D call: TRBD1 (6 bases). This CDR3 is 13 amino acids long. Germline CDR1 and CDR2: LNHNV and YYDKDF (reference sequence). Trimming cost V 8 bases and J 3 bases, with 11 bases left between them. The CDR3 DNA reads as TGTGCCACCGAAAACAGGGACTACAATGAGCAGTTCTTC. Translated, it gives CATENRDYNEQFF.

This clonotype was observed a handful of times. V gene TRBV4-2 combines with J gene TRBJ2-2, with 9 nucleotides matching TRBD1. With 4 bases clipped from V and 6 bases from J, the junction kept 15 bases outside the gene matches. The CDR3 loop spans 18 amino acids. The germline V gene encodes CDR1 LGHNA and CDR2 YNFKEQ. CDR3 loop: CASSLQTRDREDAGELFF. CDR3 DNA: TGTGCCAGCAGCCTACAAACCCGGGACAGGGAGGATGCCGGGGAGCTGTTTTTT.

The CDR3 nucleotides read TGCAGTGCTAGAGCCCGCTTAACAGGGGTCAATGAGCAGTTCTTC. Its translation: CSARARLTGVNEQFF. This chain links TRBV20-1 with TRBJ2-1; 7 positions match TRBD1. V shed 1 base and J 6 bases; nucleotides not matched to a gene: 9. The CDR3 contains 15 residues. The germline V gene has CDR1 DFQATT and CDR2 SNEGSKA (reference sequence).

V usage is TRBV6-5 and J usage is TRBJ2-2, with a possible D match to TRBD1 (5 bases). Trimming shortened V by 5 bases and J by 1 base, and 8 bases separated the two germline ends. The CDR3 has 14 amino acids. Germline V gene sequence: CDR1 MNHEY, CDR2 SVGAGI. The chain's CDR3 is CASSTQGNTGELFF. The CDR3 nucleotides read TGTGCCAGCAGTACTCAGGGGAACACCGGGGAGCTGTTTTTT.

Only a few counts were recorded for this clonotype. The gene calls are TRBV24-1 and TRBJ2-1, with D perhaps matching TRBD2 (5 bases). V lost 6 bases, J lost 3 bases, and 17 bases lay in between. CDR1 is KGHDR, CDR2 SFDVKD, per germline. CDR3 size: 16 residues. The CDR3 protein is CATSWRSGPGYNEQFF. The CDR3 DNA follows: TGTGCCACCAGTTGGAGGAGTGGGCCAGGCTACAATGAGCAGTTCTTC.

Only a few counts were recorded for this clonotype. This chain links TRBV5-1 with TRBJ2-4, with D possibly matching TRBD2 (5 bases). With 0 bases removed from V and 0 bases from J, the gap between germline ends came to 13 bases. Germline V gene sequence: CDR1 SGHRS, CDR2 YFSETQ. This CDR3 has 17 residues. The CDR3 loop reads CASSLAGVSLAKNIQYF. CDR3 in DNA: TGCGCCAGCAGCTTGGCCGGGGTTTCCTTAGCCAAAAACATTCAGTACTTC.

This rearrangement joins TRBV15 to TRBJ2-1; weak D call: TRBD1 (6 bases). Germline V gene sequence: CDR1 LNHNV, CDR2 YYDKDF (reference sequence). The CDR3 runs to 15 residues. V lost 0 bases and J 5 bases, leaving 11 bases between the germline ends. Here the CDR3 DNA reads TGTGCCACCAGCAGAGACAGGGGATCAAACAATGAGCAGTTCTTC. Translating it yields CATSRDRGSNNEQFF. Full variable domain (remainder filled in from reference TRBV15 and TRBJ2-1): DAMVIQNPRYQVTQFGKPVTLSCSQTLNHNVMYWYQQKSSQAPKLLFHYYDKDFNNEADTPDNFQSRRPNTSFCFLDIRSPGLGDTAMYLCATSRDRGSNNEQFFGPGTRLTVL.

This sequence joins TRBV28 and TRBJ1-1, with D unclear. This CDR3 is 13 amino acids long. Trimming took off 8 bases at V and 0 bases at J, with 10 bases between the two ends. Looked up from germline, CDR1 is MDHEN and CDR2 is SYDVKM. CDR3 in amino acids: CASGDAVNTEAFF. CDR3 coding DNA: TGTGCCAGCGGAGATGCGGTGAACACTGAAGCTTTCTTT. Full variable domain (missing parts from reference TRBV28 and TRBJ1-1): DVKVTQSSRYLVKRTGEKVFLECVQDMDHENMFWYRQDPGLGLRLIYFSYDVKMKEKGDIPEGYSVSREKKERFSLILESASTNQTSMYLCASGDAVNTEAFFGQGTRLTVV.

Ten or more counts support this clonotype. The chain joins TRBV7-2 to TRBJ1-6; 7 bases align to TRBD1. CDR1 is SGHTA, CDR2 FQGNSA, per germline. CDR3 size: 15 residues. The ends lost 5 bases at V and 6 bases at J; junction bases unmatched: 7. The CDR3 protein is CASSTGDSINSPLHF. The CDR3 nucleotides read TGTGCCAGCAGCACCGGGGACAGTATTAATTCACCCCTCCACTTT. The full variable domain, rest sourced from reference TRBV7-2 and TRBJ1-6, is GAGVSQSPSNKVTEKGKDVELRCDPISGHTALYWYRQSLGQGLEFLIYFQGNSAPDKSGLPSDRFSAERTGGSVSTLTIQRTQQEDSAVYLCASSTGDSINSPLHFGNGTRLTVT.

The V and J genes are TRBV11-2 and TRBJ1-6; D remains unclear. CDR1 is SGHAT and CDR2 is FQNNGV in the germline V gene. The CDR3 consists of 15 residues. Deletions cut 0 bases from V and 7 bases from J, with 10 bases between. The chain's CDR3 is CASSLEAVWNSPLHF. In DNA, the CDR3 is TGTGCCAGCAGCTTAGAGGCAGTGTGGAATTCACCCCTCCACTTT.

The V and J genes are TRBV9 and TRBJ2-6; D is unclear. The CDR3 length is 16 residues. From germline, CDR1 is SGDLS and CDR2 YYNGEE. The V end lost 4 bases, the J end lost 1 base, and 12 bases lay between the germline ends. The CDR3 is CASSLISGSGANVLTF. As DNA, the CDR3 is TGTGCCAGCAGCCTTATTTCTGGGTCTGGGGCCAACGTCCTGACTTTC.

At least ten counts were recorded for this clonotype. The chain recombines TRBV20-1 with TRBJ1-1, with 9 bases that match TRBD1. The CDR3 totals 13 residues. In germline, CDR1 is DFQATT, CDR2 SNEGSKA (reference sequence). Losses at the gene ends were 4 bases for V and 4 bases for J; bases not matched to a gene: 4. In DNA, the CDR3 is TGCAGTGCTACCCGGGACAGGGTCACTGAAGCTTTCTTT. Its translation: CSATRDRVTEAFF.

The table lists this clonotype with many counts. V usage is TRBV20-1 and J usage is TRBJ2-7; D not resolved. This CDR3 is built from 13 residues. The V end lost 0 bases, the J end lost 3 bases, and 9 bases lay between the germline ends. The V gene's germline CDR1 is DFQATT and CDR2 SNEGSKA (reference sequence). The CDR3 DNA reads TGCAGTGCTAGAGAACAGAGTGGCTACGAGCAGTACTTC. Amino acids: CSAREQSGYEQYF.

The chain combines TRBV20-1 with TRBJ1-1; TRBD1 is a possible D gene (6 bases). In germline, CDR1 is DFQATT, CDR2 SNEGSKA (reference sequence). Between the trimmed V and J ends, which lost 0 bases and 1 base, there was a span of 9 bases. This CDR3 spans 14 amino acids. CDR3 region: CSAREGAANTEAFF. The DNA of the CDR3 is TGCAGTGCTAGAGAGGGGGCGGCGAACACTGAAGCTTTCTTT.